This TCR beta chain emerged from a study of T cell responses to AZD1222 COVID-19 vaccine. A single count supports this clone. Its matching antigen is unknown. Produced via immunoSEQ multiplex PCR; TCRdb's table is partial and in-frame only. The sample contains more than 95,000 clones, about four fifths of which appear only once. Overall study findings and caveats: The number of AZD1222 recipients seropositive at baseline was only 6 or 7.

Trimming took 8 bases from V and 4 from J, leaving 23 bases between them. Germline CDR1 SQVTM, CDR2 ANQGSEA. This CDR3 has 15 amino acids. The chain joins TRBV29-1 to TRBJ1-2, with D perhaps matching TRBD1 (6 bases). The receptor was derived from an adult in good health. The sample consisted of peripheral blood, taken on day 0 of AZD1222 vaccination. The CDR3 reads CSSLTPGDRSYGYTF. The CDR3 DNA reads as TGCAGCTCCCTAACACCAGGGGACCGGAGCTATGGCTACACCTTC.